This TCR beta chain appears in the sequencing data of a study of shared clonotypes between healthy human individuals. Assay: immunoSEQ multiplex PCR; the TCRdb copy retains only in-frame clones and omits some. The table includes more than 2 million clones, 85% to 95% detected once. Germline CDR1 reads MNHEY; CDR2 reads SVGAGI. J gave up 6 bases and V 6 bases, and 2 bases lay outside the gene matches. CDR3 length: 11 residues. Concerning this clone itself: The same CDR3 can be traced to other DNA sequences in this sample.

Sequenced material: naive CD4+ T cells sorted from blood. Specified subset: CD45RA+ positively selected. The gene calls are TRBV6-5 and TRBJ2-7; the match to TRBD1 covers 7 bases. This receptor was obtained from a young man in good health. The CDR3 loop reads CASSRGSEQYF. In DNA form, the CDR3 reads TGTGCCAGCAGCAGGGGGAGCGAGCAGTACTTC.